This TCR beta chain was profiled in a study of blood T cell repertoires in COVID-19. This CDR3 comprises 15 residues. Unmatched junction bases numbered 6, after V lost 5 bases and J lost 4 bases. The V gene's germline CDR1 is SGHVS and CDR2 FNYEAQ. Some clones are missing from TCRdb's copy, which holds only in-frame ones; the method was immunoSEQ multiplex PCR. The sample has tens of thousands of clones, approximately 91% seen once; the top ten hold 1.6%. The clonotype comes from a human donor in a cohort sampled during active COVID-19. Sequenced input: peripheral blood. The gene calls are TRBV7-6 and TRBJ2-7, with 12 bases that match TRBD1. The CDR3 region has the DNA TGTGCCAGCAGCCCCGGGACAGGGGGCCGGTACGAGCAGTACTTC. Translating it yields CASSPGTGGRYEQYF.